Following are 24 T cell receptor beta chains from one sample sequenced in a study of T cell responses to AZD1222 COVID-19 vaccine. Profiled with immunoSEQ multiplex PCR; TCRdb holds only in-frame clones, not every one. The sample records 180,000 or so clones, around 90% being singletons. The sequencing here drew on peripheral blood, taken on day 0 of AZD1222 vaccination. Receptor source: an adult in good health.

J is TRBJ2-7 and V is TRBV9, with no clear D. CDR3 length: 14 amino acids. Germline V gene sequence: CDR1 SGDLS, CDR2 YYNGEE. Trimming left V 7 bases short and J 0 bases short, with 14 bases between. This chain's CDR3 is CASGPGFGSYEQYF. CDR3 nucleotide sequence: TGTGCCAGCGGCCCCGGATTCGGCTCCTACGAGCAGTACTTC. Based on the CDR3 plus reference TRBV9 and TRBJ2-7, the full variable domain is DSGVTQTPKHLITATGQRVTLRCSPRSGDLSVYWYQQSLDQGLQFLIQYYNGEERAKGNILERFSAQQFPDLHSELNLSSLELGDSALYFCASGPGFGSYEQYFGPGTRLTVT.

The V gene is TRBV4-1, the J gene TRBJ1-1; D is possibly TRBD1 (6 bases). The CDR3 length is 13 residues. Trimming removed 3 bases from V and 7 bases from J, with 12 bases in between. Germline lookup yields CDR1 MGHRA and CDR2 YSYEKL. CDR3 DNA sequence: TGCGCCAGCAGCCAGCTCTGGACAGTTGAAGCTTTCTTT. It translates to CASSQLWTVEAFF.

V gene TRBV24-1 combines with J gene TRBJ2-5; 7 bases are shared with TRBD1. The V and J ends lost 3 bases and 5 bases, in that order; junction bases with no gene match: 11. Germline V lookup: CDR1 KGHDR, CDR2 SFDVKD. CDR3 size: 16 residues. CDR3 sequence: CATSDPGKGALETQYF. The DNA of the CDR3 is TGTGCCACCAGTGATCCGGGGAAGGGGGCCTTGGAGACCCAGTACTTC.

This chain uses TRBV28 with TRBJ2-7; no firm D call. V was cut by 5 bases and J by 4 bases, with 12 bases left in between. The length of the CDR3 is 13 residues. Germline CDR1 is MDHEN and CDR2 is SYDVKM. Here the CDR3 reads CASSNELTYEQYF. CDR3 in DNA: TGTGCCAGCAGTAACGAACTAACTTACGAGCAGTACTTC.

This chain links TRBV2 with TRBJ1-5; D is undetermined. V lost 5 bases, J lost 8 bases, and 16 bases lay in between. There are 14 residues in the CDR3. The germline gives CDR1 SNHLY, CDR2 FYNNEI. CDR3 nucleotide sequence: TGTGCCAGCAGTCCCGGGCCCCCTGGGGAGCCCCAGCATTTT. Its translation is CASSPGPPGEPQHF.

The CDR3 protein is CAIQSPGRRYEQYF. The DNA of the CDR3 is TGTGCCATACAGTCTCCCGGGAGAAGATACGAGCAGTACTTC. V and J are TRBV10-3 and TRBJ2-7, with D maybe TRBD2 (6 bases). CDR1 ENHRY and CDR2 SYGVKD come from the germline V gene. The V gene lost 9 bases and the J gene lost 4 bases, with 19 bases spanning the gap. The CDR3 extends over 14 amino acids.

This clone was counted only a few times. The CDR3 coding sequence is TGTGCCAGCAACATAGCGGGGGTCAATGAGCAGTTCTTC. Translated: CASNIAGVNEQFF. The chain uses TRBV5-6 and TRBJ2-1, with 9 bases aligning to TRBD2. The CDR3 runs to 13 residues. The germline V gene has CDR1 SGHDT and CDR2 YYEEEE. The V gene end was trimmed by 6 bases and the J gene end by 6 bases; junction bases not matched to a gene: 4.

This rearrangement joins TRBV19 to TRBJ2-1; perhaps TRBD1 as D (6 bases). V lost 1 base, J lost 2 bases, and 9 bases lay in between. CDR3 length: 15 residues. Germline V CDR1 and CDR2: LNHDA, SQIVND (reference sequence). The CDR3 coding sequence is TGTGCCAGTAGTATAGGGTCAGGGGCCTACAATGAGCAGTTCTTC. Translated: CASSIGSGAYNEQFF.

V gene TRBV3-1 (or the pseudogene TRBV3-2) combines with J gene TRBJ2-5, with D possibly TRBD1 on 5 matching bases. V shed 3 bases and J shed 5 bases, with 10 bases lying between them. CDR1 is LGHDT and CDR2 is YNNKEL in the germline V gene (reference sequence). The CDR3 consists of 13 residues. The DNA of the CDR3 is TGTGCCAGCAGCCAGGGGCACGGTGAGACCCAGTACTTC. Encoded protein: CASSQGHGETQYF.

The V call is TRBV3-1 (or the pseudogene TRBV3-2), the J call TRBJ2-5; TRBD1 might be the D (5 bases). Germline CDR1 LGHDT, CDR2 YNNKEL (reference sequence). The CDR3 covers 13 residues. Trimming left V 4 bases short and J 5 bases short, with 11 bases between. Written as DNA, the CDR3 is TGTGCCAGCAGCCCGCAGGGTGGGGAGACCCAGTACTTC. Its translation is CASSPQGGETQYF.

This chain connects TRBV6-6 to TRBJ1-1; no clear D gene. CDR3 length: 15 residues. The V end was cut by 5 bases, the J end by 5 bases, with 18 bases between. Germline CDR1 MNHNY, CDR2 SVGAGI (reference sequence). The CDR3: CASSQGRIELTEAFF. The CDR3 DNA reads as TGTGCCAGCAGTCAAGGCCGGATTGAGTTAACTGAAGCTTTCTTT.

The chain is built from TRBV18 and TRBJ1-4, with D hard to call. This CDR3 spans 14 amino acids. Per the germline V gene, CDR1 is KGHSH and CDR2 is LQKENI. V shed 1 base and J shed 8 bases, with 11 bases lying between them. CDR3 DNA sequence: TGTGCCAGCTCACCACAAGGGAGTGGGGAAAAACTGTTTTTT. Protein sequence: CASSPQGSGEKLFF.

The chain uses TRBV4-1 and TRBJ2-7; D possibly corresponds to TRBD2 (5 bases). The germline V gene encodes CDR1 MGHRA and CDR2 YSYEKL. Trimming stripped 2 bases from V and 2 bases from J, with 10 bases between. The CDR3 is 14 residues long. The CDR3 spells CASSQYGETYEQYF. CDR3 coding DNA: TGCGCCAGCAGCCAATACGGGGAAACCTACGAGCAGTACTTC.

The chain links TRBV5-4 to TRBJ1-1; no clear D gene. Germline lookup yields CDR1 SGHNT and CDR2 YYREEE (reference sequence). This CDR3 is 13 amino acids long. The V gene lost 0 bases and the J gene lost 7 bases, with 10 bases spanning the gap. DNA for the CDR3: TGTGCCAGCAGCTTGGACAGACCGGATGAAGCTTTCTTT. Translation gives CASSLDRPDEAFF.

This rearrangement joins TRBV12-3 or TRBV12-4 to TRBJ2-2; D is uncertain. The V gene lost 3 bases and the J gene lost 5 bases, with 7 bases spanning the gap. The CDR3 length is 13 residues. CDR3 in amino acids: CASSFWGTGELFF. The CDR3 DNA follows: TGTGCCAGCAGTTTTTGGGGTACCGGGGAGCTGTTTTTT.

The rearrangement joins TRBV6-5 to TRBJ1-2; 7 bases map to TRBD1. V lost 7 bases and J lost 0; bases outside the gene matches: 8. CDR1 is MNHEY and CDR2 is SVGAGI in the germline V gene. The CDR3 is 15 residues long. The CDR3 protein is CASTRGTESNYGYTF. The CDR3 region has the DNA TGTGCCAGCACCAGAGGGACAGAGTCTAACTATGGCTACACCTTC.

This chain connects TRBV6-5 to TRBJ1-1; a weak D match, TRBD1 (5 bases). The V gene's germline CDR1 is MNHEY and CDR2 SVGAGI. Trimming removed 5 bases from V and 5 bases from J, with 6 bases in between. The CDR3 has 11 residues. The DNA of the CDR3 is TGTGCCAGCAGTCGACAGACTGAAGCTTTCTTT. Translating gives CASSRQTEAFF.

The chain is built from TRBV2 and TRBJ2-7, with D possibly being TRBD2 (6 bases). Germline CDR1 is SNHLY and CDR2 is FYNNEI. This CDR3 is 11 amino acids long. With 6 bases removed from V and 9 bases from J, the gap between germline ends came to 12 bases. This CDR3 is CASRSEAGQYF. CDR3 in DNA: TGTGCCAGCAGGTCCGAAGCGGGGCAGTACTTC.

In its sample, this clone was seen once. The CDR3 here is CASSEGTFYGYTF. The CDR3 DNA reads TGTGCCAGCAGTGAAGGGACATTTTATGGCTACACCTTC. The V and J genes are TRBV25-1 and TRBJ1-2, with a possible D match to TRBD1 (6 bases). Germline-derived CDR1 and CDR2 are MGHDK and SYGVNS. The CDR3 is made up of 13 amino acids. Trimming removed 2 bases at V and 5 bases at J, with 9 bases between.

The genes are TRBV5-4 and TRBJ2-7; 10 nucleotides line up with TRBD1. Germline V gene data show CDR1 as SGHNT and CDR2 as YYREEE (reference sequence). The CDR3 length is 15 residues. Trimming removed 3 bases from V and 7 bases from J; junction bases left unmatched: 10. CDR3 amino acids: CASSSNRQGAREQYF. CDR3 DNA: TGTGCCAGCAGCTCCAATCGACAGGGGGCGAGAGAGCAGTACTTC.

This chain connects TRBV5-1 to TRBJ1-4, with D unclear. CDR1 is SGHRS, CDR2 YFSETQ, per germline. Trimming removed 0 bases at V and 14 bases at J, with 17 bases between. The CDR3 totals 14 residues. The CDR3 sequence is CASSLASGFSELFF. In nucleotides, the CDR3 is TGCGCCAGCAGCTTGGCCTCCGGCTTTTCTGAGCTGTTTTTT.

The CDR3 is CASSLTGSYGYTF. As DNA, the CDR3 is TGTGCCAGCAGTTTAACCGGGTCGTATGGCTACACCTTC. This chain connects TRBV12-3 or TRBV12-4 to TRBJ1-2; D unresolved. V was shortened by 2 bases and J by 5 bases, with 9 bases between the two germline ends. This CDR3 contains 13 residues.

This clone was seen a single time. The V gene is TRBV11-2, the J gene TRBJ2-3; weak D call: TRBD1 (6 bases). Germline CDR1 reads SGHAT; CDR2 reads FQNNGV. This CDR3 contains 17 residues. V lost 4 bases to trimming and J lost 2 bases, with 19 bases between them. CDR3 DNA sequence: TGTGCCAGCAGCTCCCCTCCCGACAGGTTCCACACAGATACGCAGTATTTT. Translating gives CASSSPPDRFHTDTQYF.

V usage is TRBV5-1 and J usage is TRBJ2-3, with 7 positions matching TRBD1. CDR3 length equals 18 residues. Unmatched junction bases numbered 15, after V lost 3 bases and J lost 2 bases. The germline gives CDR1 SGHRS, CDR2 YFSETQ. The CDR3 spells CASSWNLQGRQITDTQYF. CDR3 DNA: TGCGCCAGCAGCTGGAACCTACAGGGGCGACAAATCACAGATACGCAGTATTTT.